This T cell receptor (beta chain) was identified in a study of somatic mutations in cytotoxic T cells in rheumatoid arthritis. About the research overall: Blood from the patient (approximately 30 ml EDTA) was drawn right after diagnosis, pretreatment. The study's findings and limits: The study found CD8+ clonality increased with age in rheumatoid arthritis patients, not healthy controls.

The repertoire was sequenced with immunoSEQ multiplex PCR; TCRdb's copy has only in-frame clones and lacks some. The table has 25,000 to 30,000 clones, 70% to 90% seen once. Points on this clone: Its antigen is unknown.

The sequence came from an adult with rheumatoid arthritis. Material: CD8+ T cells sorted from blood.

Written as DNA, the CDR3 is TGTGCCAGCAGCTTAAACATGGGGAAAGAGACCCAGTACTTC. Encoded protein: CASSLNMGKETQYF. The gene calls are TRBV11-2 and TRBJ2-5; D not resolved. Trimming shortened V by 2 bases and J by 3 bases, and 10 bases separated the two germline ends. CDR1 is SGHAT and CDR2 is FQNNGV in the germline V gene. This CDR3 contains 14 residues.